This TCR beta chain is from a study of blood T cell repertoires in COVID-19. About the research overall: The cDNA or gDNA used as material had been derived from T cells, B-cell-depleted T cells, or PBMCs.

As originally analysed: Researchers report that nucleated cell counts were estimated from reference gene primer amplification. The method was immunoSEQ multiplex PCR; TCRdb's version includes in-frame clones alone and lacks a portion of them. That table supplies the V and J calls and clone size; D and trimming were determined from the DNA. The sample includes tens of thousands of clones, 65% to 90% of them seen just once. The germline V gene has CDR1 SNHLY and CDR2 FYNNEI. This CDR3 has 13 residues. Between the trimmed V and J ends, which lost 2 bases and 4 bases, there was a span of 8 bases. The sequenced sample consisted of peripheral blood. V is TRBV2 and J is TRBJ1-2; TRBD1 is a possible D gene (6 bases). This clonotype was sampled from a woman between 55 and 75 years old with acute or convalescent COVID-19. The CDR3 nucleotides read TGTGCCAGCAGTGAAAGGACAGCCTATGGCTACACCTTC. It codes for CASSERTAYGYTF.